Each of the 22 T cell receptor beta chains below was sequenced from the same sample in a study of tumor-infiltrating lymphocytes in primary liver carcinoma. TCR beta cDNA was reverse-transcribed from 400 to 500 ng of total RNA. The reaction used a constant-region primer and ProtoScript II reverse transcriptase. Three nested multiplex PCR rounds, a slightly modified ARM-PCR, produced the libraries for TCR beta. In the first two PCR rounds, TRBV1-TRBV30 forward primers were paired with a C-beta reverse primer, and each round lasted 10 cycles. MiXCR, applied by TCRdb to the multiplex PCR reads, yields one record per CDR3 protein. The sample records approximately 300,000 distinct CDR3 sequences, less than 75% being singletons. Germline DNA was also extracted, with blood RNA taken from unsorted whole blood. The sample consisted of peripheral blood. These receptors all come from a man between 35 and 55 years old with primary liver carcinoma and hepatitis B virus infection.

This clonotype has just a few counts. A much larger clone differs by one base, so this may be a read error. This chain links TRBV12-3 or TRBV12-4 with TRBJ2-2; TRBD2 aligns across 9 bases. V lost 10 bases, J lost 6 bases, and 12 bases stayed unmatched. The CDR3 length is 15 residues. Here the CDR3 reads CAIRLAGELAGELFF. Written as DNA, the CDR3 is TGTGCCATCAGATTAGCGGGAGAATTAGCCGGGGAGCTGTTTTTT.

To note about this clonotype: Because the CDR3 is missing its conserved closing phenylalanine or tryptophan, this is likely a read error. The limits of the CDR3 on the DNA are not certain, so only TCRdb's listed CDR3 is given. The chain has TRBV12-3 or TRBV12-4 and TRBJ2-1; the D call of TRBD2 is as the table states it, not checked on the DNA. The CDR3 adds up to 15 amino acids, both ends counted. The CDR3 here is CASSLQAGGPHEHFS.

As to this clonotype: A read error may explain this, as a much larger clone is one base away. The chain is built from TRBV6-5 and TRBJ2-5; D is possibly TRBD2 (5 bases). Germline CDR1 is MNHEY and CDR2 is SVGAGI. The CDR3 is 15 amino acids. The CDR3 sequence: CVSSPRGSRWETQYF. Here the CDR3 DNA reads TGTGTCAGCAGCCCGCGAGGGTCGCGGTGGGAGACCCAGTACTTC.

Concerning this clonotype: A much larger clone sits a single nucleotide away, making a read error possible. The chain links TRBV28 to TRBJ2-1; 12 positions match TRBD2. Germline CDR1 MDHEN, CDR2 SYDVKM. After removal of 6 bases from V and 7 bases from J, the junction contained 7 bases not matched to a gene. The CDR3 consists of 15 residues. The CDR3 nucleotides read TGTGCCAGCAGCGTTACTAGCGGGAGGAGGAATGAGCAGTTCTTC. This codes for CASSVTSGRRNEQFF.

This clonotype came up a few times. The chain carries TRBV13 and TRBJ2-7; 7 bases line up with TRBD1. Germline V CDR1 and CDR2: PRHDT, FYEKMQ (reference sequence). Losses at the gene ends were 4 bases for V and 2 bases for J; bases not matched to a gene: 11. This CDR3 comprises 16 residues. The CDR3 nucleotides are TGTGCCAGCAGCTCAGCCGACAGGGTGTTCACCTACGAGCAGTACTTC. Its translation is CASSSADRVFTYEQYF.

As to this clonotype: Given the absence of the conserved phenylalanine or tryptophan at the CDR3 end, a read error is likely. The V gene is TRBV5-4, the J gene TRBJ2-3, with D hard to call. The V end was cut by 0 bases, the J end by 2 bases, with 10 bases between. The germline gives CDR1 SGHNT, CDR2 YYREEE (reference sequence). The CDR3 loop spans 15 amino acids. DNA of the CDR3: TGTGCCAGCAGCTTGGATCGAGCGTTCACAGATACGCAGTATTCT. Translation gives CASSLDRAFTDTQYS.

On this clonotype: This may arise from a read error, as a much more abundant clone is one base away. The rearrangement links TRBV6-2 or TRBV6-3 to TRBJ1-1; D gene unclear. CDR3 length: 11 residues. Germline CDR1 MNHEY, CDR2 SVGEGT. The CDR3 spells CATHTNTDAFF. The CDR3 region has the DNA TGTGCCACCCACACGAACACTGATGCTTTCTTT.

In the case of this clonotype: This may arise from a read error, as a much more abundant clone is one base away. The V call is TRBV12-3 or TRBV12-4, the J call TRBJ2-7; D is unresolved. V was cut by 5 bases and J by 4 bases, with 15 bases left in between. This CDR3 region has 14 residues. CDR3 loop: CASSPLGPLYEQYF. CDR3 sequence (DNA): TGTGCCAGCAGTCCCCTGGGCCCGTTATACGAGCAGTACTTC.

About this clonotype itself: At one end, the junction sequence differs from germline, possibly due to a read error. This chain connects TRBV14 to TRBJ2-3, with D possibly TRBD1 on 5 matching bases. This CDR3 is 16 amino acids long. Germline V gene sequence: CDR1 SGHDN, CDR2 FVKESK. CDR3 amino acids: CVSRPRIGWGADTQYF. CDR3 nucleotides: TGTGTCAGCAGACCTCGGATAGGTTGGGGCGCAGATACGCAGTATTTT.

This clonotype appeared a few times. V usage is TRBV20-1 and J usage is TRBJ2-5, with a weak D call TRBD2 (5 bases). The CDR3 covers 12 residues. With 3 bases removed from V and 0 bases from J, the gap between germline ends came to 5 bases. Germline values: CDR1 DFQATT, CDR2 SNEGSKA (reference sequence). The DNA of the CDR3 is TGCAGTGCTAGGGGAGACCAAGAGACCCAGTACTTC. This gives the protein CSARGDQETQYF.

V is TRBV30 and J is TRBJ2-1; D is perhaps TRBD1 (5 bases). The germline V gene encodes CDR1 GTSNPN and CDR2 SVGIG (reference sequence). V lost 0 bases to trimming and J lost 4 bases, with 10 bases between them. CDR3 size: 14 residues. The CDR3 region is CAWSVDQGYNEQFF. DNA of the CDR3: TGTGCCTGGAGTGTAGACCAGGGTTACAATGAGCAGTTCTTC.

This clonotype was observed a handful of times. CDR3 coding DNA: TGCGCCAGCAGCCCCGAACTAGCGAGGAGCACAGATACGCAGTATTTT. Protein sequence: CASSPELARSTDTQYF. The chain is built from TRBV5-1 and TRBJ2-3; 7 nucleotides line up with TRBD2. Trimming removed 4 bases from V and 0 bases from J; junction bases left unmatched: 8. Germline CDR1 SGHRS, CDR2 YFSETQ. CDR3 length equals 16 residues.

As concerns this clonotype: A much larger clonotype is one base distant, so this may be a read error. CDR3 in amino acids: CASSLDRKGWSNNYGYTF. The CDR3 DNA follows: TGTGCCAGCAGCCTAGATCGGAAGGGCTGGAGCAATAACTATGGCTACACCTTC. The chain joins TRBV4-2 to TRBJ1-2; the D is unclear. V lost 4 bases and J lost 1, with 22 bases in between. CDR1 LGHNA and CDR2 YNFKEQ come from the germline V gene. The CDR3 has 18 amino acids.

In regard to this clonotype: An end of the junction does not agree with germline; a read error may underlie this. The chain recombines TRBV6-1 with TRBJ2-5; 11 bases align to TRBD1. There are 16 residues in the CDR3. Germline-derived CDR1 and CDR2 are MNHNS and SASEGT. CDR3 DNA sequence: TGTGCCAGTTCCTCCGGGACAGGGGGACGTCGTGAGACCCGGTACTTC. This encodes CASSSGTGGRRETRYF.

Worth noting for this clonotype: A read error may be the cause here, since a much bigger clone is one base away. V is TRBV6-1 and J is TRBJ2-1; D is ambiguous. The CDR3 is made up of 14 amino acids. Germline CDR1 and CDR2: MNHNS and SASEGT. The CDR3 sequence: CTSSVDPRSNEQFF. In DNA form, the CDR3 reads TGTACCAGCAGCGTGGACCCGAGGAGCAATGAGCAGTTCTTC.

Notes on this clonotype: A much larger clone sits a single nucleotide away, making a read error possible. The J gene is TRBJ2-2, the V gene TRBV12-3 or TRBV12-4, with D perhaps TRBD1 or TRBD2 (6 bases each). V was clipped by 10 bases and J by 5 bases, with 17 bases between them. CDR3 length: 14 residues. In DNA, the CDR3 is TGTGCCACCGAAGGGGGAGGCTGGACCGGGGAGCTGTTTTTT. Translating it yields CATEGGGWTGELFF.

As regards this clonotype: This could be a read error, since a much larger clone is one nucleotide away. CDR3 DNA sequence: TGTGCCAGCAGTACAGATATAGCGGGAGAGGGGACCGGGGAGCTGTTTTTT. Encoded protein: CASSTDIAGEGTGELFF. The chain combines TRBV6-2 or TRBV6-3 with TRBJ2-2; TRBD2 agrees at 9 bases. Germline trimming cut 5 bases from V and 5 bases from J; bases unmatched to any gene: 12. Germline V gives CDR1 MNHEY, CDR2 SVGEGT. This CDR3 is 17 amino acids long.

In its sample, this clonotype was seen once. The junction departs from the called germline gene at one end, perhaps through a read error. The V gene is TRBV29-1, the J gene TRBJ2-3, with D perhaps being TRBD1 or TRBD2 (5 bases each). CDR1 is SQVTM and CDR2 is ANQGSEA in the germline V gene. This CDR3 comprises 12 residues. The CDR3 region is CSVVRVGDTHYF. The DNA of the CDR3 is TGCAGCGTTGTTAGGGTGGGGGATACGCACTATTTT.

Regarding this clonotype: One base away lies a much larger clone, so this may be a sequencing read error. The chain employs TRBV10-3 and TRBJ2-1; 8 nucleotides agree with TRBD2. The germline V gene encodes CDR1 ENHRY and CDR2 SYGVKD. The CDR3 consists of 15 residues. The DNA for the CDR3 is TGTACCATCAGTCCGGGGGGGACCCTCTACAATGAGCAGTTCTTC. Encoded protein: CTISPGGTLYNEQFF.

The gene calls are TRBV6-1 and TRBJ2-5; maybe TRBD2 (6 bases). Germline CDR1 reads MNHNS; CDR2 reads SASEGT. The CDR3 has 14 residues. Trimming cost V 7 bases and J 1 base, with 13 bases left between them. DNA for the CDR3: TGTGCCAGCATTAGGAGTAGCGGCCAAGAGACCCAGTACTTC. It specifies CASIRSSGQETQYF.

Only a few counts were recorded for this clonotype. Since a much larger clone is just one base distant, this may be a read error. The chain links TRBV12-3 or TRBV12-4 to TRBJ1-2; D remains ambiguous. This CDR3 region has 12 residues. The CDR3 is CVSSFVNYGYTF. As DNA, the CDR3 is TGTGTCAGCAGTTTCGTTAACTATGGCTACACCTTC.

Details on this clonotype: This may come from a read error, since a much larger clone is one base off. The rearrangement joins TRBV6-6 to TRBJ2-3; 8 nucleotides agree with TRBD2. Germline V gives CDR1 MNHNY, CDR2 SVGAGI (reference sequence). The CDR3 runs to 16 residues. CDR3 nucleotides: TGTGCCGGCAGTTACGGGCTAGCGGGTGGCACAGATACGCAGTATTTT. Protein product: CAGSYGLAGGTDTQYF.